The 9 T cell receptor beta chains below all came from one sample that was sequenced in a study of T cell clones after liver transplantation. Some clones are missing from TCRdb's copy, which holds only in-frame ones; the method was immunoSEQ multiplex PCR. The profile shows 70,000 or so clones, about 92% of them singletons. Sequencing used CD4+ T cells from blood, obtained before liver transplant. Source of these receptors: a human donor who received a liver transplant.

In nucleotides, the CDR3 is TGTGCCAGTCTCGGGACAGGGGAGGGAGAGCAGTACTTC. Translation: CASLGTGEGEQYF. The V call is TRBV7-9, the J call TRBJ2-7, with 10 nucleotides matching TRBD1. In germline, CDR1 is SEHNR, CDR2 FQNEAQ (reference sequence). After removal of 9 bases from V and 7 bases from J, the junction contained 9 bases not matched to a gene. This CDR3 contains 13 residues.

V gene TRBV9 combines with J gene TRBJ2-3; 10 bases match TRBD2. J was trimmed by 4 bases and V by 0 bases; bases with no gene match: 11. The CDR3 totals 18 residues. Germline lookup yields CDR1 SGDLS and CDR2 YYNGEE. In nucleotides, the CDR3 is TGTGCCAGCAGCGTAGACTCGGCTAGCGGGAGCAGGTCAGATACGCAGTATTTT. This sequence encodes CASSVDSASGSRSDTQYF.

The chain employs TRBV7-2 and TRBJ1-1; D possibly corresponds to TRBD1 (5 bases). The CDR3 length is 13 residues. The V gene's germline CDR1 is SGHTA and CDR2 FQGNSA. Trimming cost V 5 bases and J 3 bases, with 10 bases left between them. The CDR3 is CASSREGDTEAFF. CDR3 DNA: TGTGCCAGCAGCAGGGAAGGGGACACTGAAGCTTTCTTT.

V gene TRBV28 combines with J gene TRBJ2-7, with D perhaps TRBD2 (6 bases). V was pared by 3 bases and J by 4 bases, with 10 bases between. Germline V gene data show CDR1 as MDHEN and CDR2 as SYDVKM. The CDR3 covers 13 residues. The CDR3 region has the DNA TGTGCCAGCAGTTTTCCGGACTATTACGAGCAGTACTTC. Translation: CASSFPDYYEQYF.

V and J are TRBV5-1 and TRBJ2-3; weak D call: TRBD2 (5 bases). V was trimmed by 2 bases and J by 10 bases, leaving 11 bases between them. CDR1 and CDR2 (germline): SGHRS, YFSETQ. The CDR3 consists of 12 residues. CDR3 in amino acids: CASSFGSDAQYF. CDR3 DNA: TGCGCCAGCAGCTTTGGGAGTGATGCGCAGTATTTT.

The chain employs TRBV27 and TRBJ1-2; 9 positions match TRBD1. Trimming at V came to 2 bases and at J to 4 bases, leaving 5 bases not matched to a gene. Germline V gene data show CDR1 as MNHEY and CDR2 as SMNVEV (reference sequence). This CDR3 has 15 amino acids. CDR3 sequence reads: CASSLATGGSYGYTF. CDR3 DNA: TGTGCCAGCAGTTTAGCGACAGGGGGAAGCTATGGCTACACCTTC.

The chain carries TRBV28 and TRBJ2-2; a possible D gene is TRBD1 (5 bases). The V and J ends lost 8 bases and 6 bases respectively, with 10 bases between them. Germline V gene data show CDR1 as MDHEN and CDR2 as SYDVKM. This CDR3 is 12 amino acids long. The CDR3 DNA follows: TGTGCCAGCCTTGGGGCCCCCGGGGAGCTGTTTTTT. It codes for CASLGAPGELFF.

The chain joins TRBV5-4 to TRBJ2-7, with D possibly TRBD1 on 7 matching bases. Germline assignment: CDR1 SGHNT and CDR2 YYREEE (reference sequence). V was cut by 3 bases and J by 5 bases, with 12 bases left in between. The CDR3 sequence is 13 residues long. CDR3 region: CASSSSGGNEQYF. For the CDR3, the DNA is TGTGCCAGCAGCTCCTCAGGGGGGAACGAGCAGTACTTC.

The rearrangement links TRBV7-9 to TRBJ2-7, with a weak D call TRBD1 (6 bases). The germline V and J ends were trimmed by 1 base and 5 bases, with 9 bases remaining between them. The CDR3 runs to 13 residues. In germline, CDR1 is SEHNR, CDR2 FQNEAQ (reference sequence). CDR3 sequence (DNA): TGTGCCAGCAGCTTAGTGGGGGCCCACGAGCAGTACTTC. Translated, it gives CASSLVGAHEQYF.